Following are 24 T cell receptor beta chains from one sample sequenced in a study of T cell changes during pregnancy in multiple sclerosis. The protocol was immunoSEQ multiplex PCR, while the TCRdb copy is restricted to in-frame clones and leaves out a portion. Here the sample spans 60,000 or so clones, roughly 90% being singletons. Specimen: peripheral blood, collected before pregnancy. The receptor set was obtained from a female donor with multiple sclerosis, enrolled in a pregnancy study.

This clone was counted a single time. The chain is built from TRBV11-1 and TRBJ2-3, with no clear D. CDR1 and CDR2 from the germline V gene are SGHAT and FQDESV (reference sequence). Trimming left V 6 bases short and J 4 bases short, with 8 bases between. The CDR3 length is 12 residues. The CDR3 region has the DNA TGTGCCAGCAGGCGGTCCCCAGATACGCAGTATTTT. Translation: CASRRSPDTQYF.

This chain connects TRBV19 to TRBJ1-5; weak D call: TRBD1 (6 bases). The CDR3 covers 15 residues. V was shortened by 7 bases and J by 4 bases, with 17 bases between the two germline ends. The germline gives CDR1 LNHDA, CDR2 SQIVND (reference sequence). CDR3 amino acids: CASTKTRQENQPQHF. Written as DNA, the CDR3 is TGTGCCAGTACTAAAACTCGACAGGAAAATCAGCCCCAGCATTTT.

CDR3 bases: TGTGCCAGCAGTTACTCCCCCGGGACTTACGACGGCTACACCTTC. It encodes CASSYSPGTYDGYTF. The chain carries TRBV6-5 and TRBJ1-2; D perhaps matches TRBD1 (5 bases). V was cut by 0 bases and J by 8 bases, with 16 bases left in between. Germline V gene data show CDR1 as MNHEY and CDR2 as SVGAGI. The CDR3 totals 15 residues.

The rearrangement links TRBV18 to TRBJ1-2; 7 bases match TRBD1. The CDR3 totals 15 residues. J lost 1 base, V lost 4 bases, and 6 bases had no gene match. Germline V gene sequence: CDR1 KGHSH, CDR2 LQKENI. CDR3 coding DNA: TGTGCCAGCTCACTACTTCAGGGGGATAACTATGGCTACACCTTC. Amino acids: CASSLLQGDNYGYTF.

The chain has TRBV27 and TRBJ1-4, with TRBD1 as a possible D gene (6 bases). This CDR3 region has 19 residues. Germline CDR1 reads MNHEY; CDR2 reads SMNVEV (reference sequence). V was clipped by 5 bases and J by 0 bases, with 22 bases between them. CDR3 in amino acids: CASSPGGRGQTSTNEKLFF. CDR3 DNA sequence: TGTGCCAGCAGTCCAGGAGGCAGGGGCCAAACCTCAACTAATGAAAAACTGTTTTTT.

The chain carries TRBV5-1 and TRBJ2-1; possible D gene TRBD1, 6 bases. The CDR3 consists of 15 residues. Trimming shortened V by 4 bases and J by 4 bases, and 15 bases separated the two germline ends. Germline loops: CDR1 SGHRS, CDR2 YFSETQ. CDR3 in DNA: TGCGCCAGCAGCCAAACCGGGACAAAGTACAATGAGCAGTTCTTC. Translating it yields CASSQTGTKYNEQFF.

The chain couples TRBV6-1 to TRBJ2-5, with 12 bases that match TRBD1. The J call may not be correct, given that the DNA end is closer to TRBJ2-7. The CDR3 spans 17 residues. CDR1 and CDR2 (germline): MNHNS, SASEGT. CDR3 loop: CASSARPGTGGSGEQYF. The CDR3 DNA reads as TGTGCCAGCAGTGCCCGTCCCGGGACAGGGGGCTCCGGCGAGCAGTACTTC.

The chain recombines TRBV5-4 with TRBJ2-3; 8 bases align to TRBD2. The CDR3 runs to 14 residues. The J segment lost 2 bases and the V segment lost 2 bases, leaving 1 base of the junction unmatched. Germline CDR1 is SGHNT and CDR2 is YYREEE (reference sequence). CDR3 sequence: CASSFGGATDTQYF. In DNA form, the CDR3 reads TGTGCCAGCAGCTTCGGGGGGGCCACAGATACGCAGTATTTT.

This chain connects TRBV29-1 to TRBJ1-1; no reliable D call. V dropped 5 bases and J dropped 1 base, with 8 bases sitting between them. This CDR3 contains 12 residues. The germline V gene encodes CDR1 SQVTM and CDR2 ANQGSEA. In nucleotides, the CDR3 is TGCAGCGTTAGGCGGGGGAACACTGAAGCTTTCTTT. As protein: CSVRRGNTEAFF.

The chain links TRBV7-3 to TRBJ2-7, with TRBD2 identical over 10 bases. The CDR3 is 14 amino acids. The V gene end was trimmed by 5 bases and the J gene end by 9 bases; junction bases not matched to a gene: 10. Germline V gives CDR1 SGHTA, CDR2 FQGTGA. The CDR3 region has the DNA TGTGCCAGCAGCCTTAGCGGGGGGAACGACAGGCAGTACTTC. Protein product: CASSLSGGNDRQYF.

The chain recombines TRBV27 with TRBJ1-1; D is uncertain. The germline V gene encodes CDR1 MNHEY and CDR2 SMNVEV (reference sequence). The CDR3 loop spans 15 amino acids. V lost 2 bases and J 6 bases, leaving 16 bases between the germline ends. The CDR3 DNA follows: TGTGCCAGCAGTTTAGGTCCCGGAGGAGCCGCTGAAGCTTTCTTT. It specifies CASSLGPGGAAEAFF.

In this sample, this clone turned up once. The rearrangement uses TRBV19 and TRBJ2-1; D is possibly TRBD2 (5 bases). CDR1 and CDR2 from the germline V gene are LNHDA and SQIVND (reference sequence). CDR3 length: 14 amino acids. V was shortened by 3 bases and J by 7 bases, with 13 bases between the two germline ends. The CDR3 reads CASSIGENLNEQFF. In DNA form, the CDR3 reads TGTGCCAGTAGTATCGGGGAAAATTTAAATGAGCAGTTCTTC. The variable domain in full, completed from reference TRBV19 and TRBJ2-1, reads DGGITQSPKYLFRKEGQNVTLSCEQNLNHDAMYWYRQDPGQGLRLIYYSQIVNDFQKGDIAEGYSVSREKKESFPLTVTSAQKNPTAFYLCASSIGENLNEQFFGPGTRLTVL.

There are a few counts of this clone. The chain has TRBV9 and TRBJ2-2; TRBD1 matches 7 bases. V trimming: 3 bases; J trimming: 2 bases; junction bases outside the gene matches: 4. From germline, CDR1 is SGDLS and CDR2 YYNGEE. This CDR3 is 15 amino acids long. In DNA, the CDR3 is TGTGCCAGCAGCGCACAGGGGACAAACACCGGGGAGCTGTTTTTT. This translates into CASSAQGTNTGELFF.

CDR3 amino acids: CASSLEGVGTDTQYF. The CDR3 bases are TGTGCCAGCAGTTTGGAAGGGGTCGGCACAGATACGCAGTATTTT. The chain carries TRBV27 and TRBJ2-3; the D gene is possibly TRBD1 (5 bases). The CDR3 extends over 15 amino acids. Trimming took 3 bases from V and 1 from J, leaving 11 bases between them. Germline assignment: CDR1 MNHEY and CDR2 SMNVEV (reference sequence).

This rearrangement joins TRBV19 to TRBJ2-1, with 11 bases identical to TRBD2. The CDR3 has 14 residues. From germline, CDR1 is LNHDA and CDR2 SQIVND (reference sequence). Unmatched junction bases numbered 4, after V lost 7 bases and J lost 5 bases. In DNA form, the CDR3 reads TGTGCCAGTAAGGGACTAGCGGCTCACAATGAGCAGTTCTTC. Protein sequence: CASKGLAAHNEQFF.

This clone showed up just once. The V call is TRBV6-6, the J call TRBJ1-1; D unclear. The V and J ends lost 7 bases and 0 bases respectively, with 15 bases between them. The CDR3 contains 15 residues. The V gene's germline CDR1 is MNHNY and CDR2 SVGAGI (reference sequence). The CDR3 DNA reads TGTGCCAGCATAGCGTGGGTGGGTATGAACACTGAAGCTTTCTTT. Translating it yields CASIAWVGMNTEAFF.

This chain uses TRBV30 with TRBJ2-1; TRBD2 aligns across 10 bases. V shed 2 bases and J 9 bases; nucleotides not matched to a gene: 7. The CDR3 is 14 amino acids. CDR1 is GTSNPN and CDR2 is SVGIG in the germline V gene (reference sequence). Written as DNA, the CDR3 is TGTGCCTGGAGTCCGGAGCGGGGGGGTTTTGAGCAGTTCTTC. Its protein is CAWSPERGGFEQFF.

The V call is TRBV6-5, the J call TRBJ2-7; TRBD1 might be the D (6 bases). The CDR3 covers 14 residues. V lost 2 bases to trimming and J lost 2 bases, with 10 bases between them. CDR1 is MNHEY and CDR2 is SVGAGI in the germline V gene. The CDR3 loop is CASSYRAGAYEQYF. The CDR3 coding sequence is TGTGCCAGCAGTTACCGGGCAGGGGCCTACGAGCAGTACTTC.

This clone appeared once. This chain joins TRBV13 and TRBJ2-5; weak D call: TRBD1 (8 bases). Germline CDR1 is PRHDT and CDR2 is FYEKMQ (reference sequence). The V and J ends lost 4 bases and 7 bases respectively, with 10 bases between them. This CDR3 has 12 amino acids. The CDR3 nucleotides are TGTGCCAGCAGCTACAGGGGGGGGACCCAGTACTTC. The encoded protein is CASSYRGGTQYF. Supplemented by reference TRBV13 and TRBJ2-5, the full variable domain reads AAGVIQSPRHLIKEKRETATLKCYPIPRHDTVYWYQQGPGQDPQFLISFYEKMQSDKGSIPDRFSAQQFSDYHSELNMSSLELGDSALYFCASSYRGGTQYFGPGTRLLVL.

J is TRBJ2-7 and V is TRBV4-1; D gene uncertain. CDR1 and CDR2 from the germline V gene are MGHRA and YSYEKL. V was trimmed by 1 base and J by 9 bases, leaving 7 bases between them. This CDR3 has 11 residues. Here the CDR3 DNA reads TGCGCCAGCAGCCAAGCGGGTTTGCAGTACTTC. Translating it yields CASSQAGLQYF.

This sequence joins TRBV6-5 and TRBJ1-2; TRBD1 is a possible D gene (5 bases). The ends were cut back, 4 bases at V and 8 bases at J, with 14 bases in the middle. Germline CDR1 and CDR2: MNHEY and SVGAGI. The CDR3 has 13 amino acids. CDR3 DNA sequence: TGTGCCAGCAGTTCCAGAGACAGACGGGGCTACACCTTC. This codes for CASSSRDRRGYTF.

V usage is TRBV5-1 and J usage is TRBJ1-6; 12 bases are shared with TRBD1. CDR1 is SGHRS, CDR2 YFSETQ, per germline. V was clipped by 7 bases and J by 8 bases; unmatched bases: 19. The CDR3 has 19 residues. This CDR3 reads CASSKLMPGQGAGDSPLHF. As DNA, the CDR3 is TGCGCCAGCTCGAAATTAATGCCGGGACAGGGGGCCGGGGATTCACCCCTCCACTTT.

J is TRBJ2-7 and V is TRBV9; D might be TRBD1 (5 bases). The CDR3 is made up of 13 amino acids. From germline, CDR1 is SGDLS and CDR2 YYNGEE. V lost 0 bases and J lost 4, with 8 bases in between. DNA of the CDR3: TGTGCCAGCAGCGTAGAAGGGGTGTACGAGCAGTACTTC. Its protein is CASSVEGVYEQYF.

The chain couples TRBV7-3 to TRBJ1-2, with D perhaps TRBD1 (5 bases). CDR1 and CDR2 from the germline V gene are SGHTA and FQGTGA. The ends were cut back, 7 bases at V and 3 bases at J, with 15 bases in the middle. This CDR3 is 14 amino acids long. CDR3 coding DNA: TGTGCCAGCAACCCAGGGCGACCCTACTATGGCTACACCTTC. This gives the protein CASNPGRPYYGYTF. The whole variable domain, remainder taken from reference TRBV7-3 and TRBJ1-2, is GAGVSQTPSNKVTEKGKYVELRCDPISGHTALYWYRQSLGQGPEFLIYFQGTGAADDSGLPNDRFFAVRPEGSVSTLKIQRTERGDSAVYLCASNPGRPYYGYTFGSGTRLTVV.